Listed here are 14 T cell receptor delta chains from one sample, sequenced in a study of γδ T cells in repeated Plasmodium falciparum infection. TCRdb processed the multiplex PCR reads again with the CATT caller. The profile covers over 90,000 delta-chain clones, with approximately 1% appearing a single time and approximately 9.6% taken by the ten largest. Flow sorting of PBMC yielded separate Vgamma9/Vdelta2+ and Vdelta2-negative gammadelta T cell populations for bulk repertoire analysis. Sequences were obtained from gamma-delta T cells from blood. The source of these receptors is a pool of human donors (malaria-infected and uninfected, not separated).

This clone appeared a few times. The TCRdb record carries a much larger clone's protein, which differs from this DNA's translation at residue 8; a read error is the likely cause, and the protein listed here is the DNA translation. V and J are TRDV2 and TRDJ1; 9 bases are shared with TRDD3. TCRdb supplies no J gene; here it was assigned by aligning the nucleotide sequence to germline. Germline loops: CDR1 GEAIGNYY, CDR2 EKD. The CDR3 sequence is 18 residues long. J gave up 0 bases and V 1 base, and 11 bases lay outside the gene matches. CDR3 sequence reads: CACDTILCTGGDTDKLIF. CDR3 in DNA: TGTGCCTGTGACACTATCCTATGTACTGGGGGAGACACCGATAAACTCATCTTT.

Notes on this clone: A read error likely explains this, since a far larger clone differs by one base. Other nucleotide sequences from this sample produce the same CDR3. This chain connects TRDV1 to TRDJ1; no definite D call. Matching the DNA to germline supplied the J gene, which TCRdb does not give. The CDR3 is 21 amino acids. Trimming stripped 2 bases from V and 0 bases from J, with 28 bases between. The germline gives CDR1 TSWWSYY, CDR2 QGS. The CDR3 DNA sequence: TGTGCTCTTGGGGAAGACTCTACTCCACGCCCGACCCGGACGTACACCGATAAACTCATCTTT. It is translated as CALGEDSTPRPTRTYTDKLIF.

This clone was seen a few times. This likely traces to a read error, being one base from a far larger clone. Other nucleotide sequences in the sample specify the same CDR3. The CDR3 loop is CALGELPFTRTGGYARRLYTDKLIF. In DNA, the CDR3 is TGTGCTCTTGGGGAACTACCTTTCACAAGGACTGGGGGATACGCGCGCCGACTGTACACCGATAAACTCATCTTT. J is TRDJ1 and V is TRDV1; TRDD3 matches at 13 bases. No J segment appears in TCRdb, so it was assigned here by matching the sequence to germline. Germline V CDR1 and CDR2: TSWWSYY, QGS. This CDR3 is 25 amino acids long. V gave up 0 bases and J gave up 0 bases; unmatched junction bases: 25.

This clone was seen a handful of times. The TCRdb record carries a much larger clone's protein, which differs from this DNA's translation at residue 8; a read error is the likely cause, and the protein listed here is the DNA translation. The genes are TRDV2 and TRDJ1; D gene uncertain. Germline matching of the DNA provided the J gene here, since TCRdb leaves it blank. Germline CDR1 and CDR2: GEAIGNYY and EKD. The CDR3 has 18 residues. The V end lost 0 bases, the J end lost 0 bases, and 19 bases lay between the germline ends. CDR3 region: CACDTRSRVHPYTDKLIF. CDR3 DNA: TGTGCCTGTGACACCCGGTCTAGGGTCCATCCGTACACCGATAAACTCATCTTT.

This clone turned up a few times. The protein TCRdb lists belongs to a much larger clone and differs from this DNA's translation at residue 10, which points to a read error; the protein shown is made from the DNA. V and J are TRDV1 and TRDJ1; D gene ambiguous. The J gene, left out of TCRdb, was set here by checking the DNA against germline. The germline CDR1 and CDR2 sequences are TSWWSYY and QGS. The CDR3 spans 17 residues. Trimming left V 0 bases short and J 3 bases short, with 17 bases between. The chain's CDR3 is CALGELRPLRGADKLIF. CDR3 sequence (DNA): TGTGCTCTTGGGGAACTTCGTCCGTTAAGAGGCGCCGATAAACTCATCTTT.

Concerning this clone: TCRdb assigns this DNA the protein of a much larger clone, which departs from its translation at residue 6; this likely reflects a read error, and the protein shown comes from translating the DNA. V is TRDV1 and J is TRDJ1, with 8 bases identical to TRDD3. In the absence of a J gene in TCRdb, the DNA was matched to germline to assign it here. The CDR3 has 19 residues. Germline loops: CDR1 TSWWSYY, CDR2 QGS. The ends lost 2 bases at V and 1 base at J; junction bases unmatched: 15. For the CDR3, the DNA is TGTGCTCTTGGGGAAGTCCAAGGGGTCTGGGGGACGTCCACCGATAAACTCATCTTT. Amino acid sequence: CALGEVQGVWGTSTDKLIF.

Points on this clone: Given a far larger clone just one base away, this is likely a sequencing read error. Other DNA variants within this sample encode the same CDR3. The chain links TRDV2 to TRDJ1, with 11 bases aligning to TRDD3. The CDR3 totals 21 residues. CDR1 is GEAIGNYY, CDR2 EKD, per germline. The CDR3 DNA sequence: TGTGCCTGTGATTCCAAAACCAGTACGAGGCTGGGGGATACCTACACTGATAAACTCATCTTT. The encoded protein is CACDSKTSTRLGDTYTDKLIF.

In regard to this clone: This DNA's translation differs at residue 6 from TCRdb's protein, which comes from a much larger clone; a read error is likely, and the protein shown is translated from the DNA. This chain joins TRDV2 and TRDJ1; 8 bases agree with TRDD2. TCRdb carries no J gene annotation; the J gene was assigned here by matching the DNA with germline. The CDR3 length is 21 residues. In germline, CDR1 is GEAIGNYY, CDR2 EKD. The ends lost 1 base at V and 2 bases at J; junction bases unmatched: 23. Here the CDR3 DNA reads TGTGCCTGTGACACGCCCCTTCCTAGATTGGTGGTTGGCTCCGCAACCGATAAACTCATCTTT. Amino acid sequence: CACDTPLPRLVVGSATDKLIF.

In the case of this clone: TCRdb lists the protein of a much larger clone for this DNA, which differs at residue 8, so this is likely a read error; the protein given here is translated from the DNA itself. The chain employs TRDV2 and TRDJ1, with a tentative D call TRDD3 (5 bases). CDR1 is GEAIGNYY and CDR2 is EKD in the germline V gene. CDR3 length: 17 amino acids. CDR3 nucleotides: TGTGCGTGTAAGGGGAGTGGGGCCGCTGGGTACACCGATAAACTCATCTTT. This translates into CACKGSGAAGYTDKLIF.

Turning to this clone: The TCRdb protein comes from a much larger clone and disagrees with this DNA's translation at residue 17, likely due to a read error; the protein given here is derived from the DNA. The V gene is listed as TRDV1; no J gene was called; the table assigns TRDD3, which was not confirmed against the DNA. This CDR3 has 18 amino acids. Germline lookup yields CDR1 TSWWSYY and CDR2 QGS. The CDR3 loop is CALGPRPVLGDTTDKLTF. CDR3 nucleotides: TGTGCTCTTGGGCCCCGACCCGTACTGGGGGATACGACCGATAAACTCACCTTT.

A few counts support this clone. This sequence is one base from a far larger clone and is likely a read error. The DNA is left out, because the CDR3 cannot be placed on it with certainty; the CDR3 is given as TCRdb lists it. The V gene is given as TRDV1, and no J gene call is available; the D segment call TRDD3 is taken from the table without a DNA check. Counting both end residues, the CDR3 totals 19 amino acids. Germline-derived CDR1 and CDR2 are TSWWSYY and QGS. CDR3 in amino acids: CALGELTFGGPIEADKLIF.

To note about this clone: For this DNA, TCRdb reports the protein of a much larger clone, which diverges at residue 10, most likely from a read error; the protein presented here is translated directly from the DNA. DNA of the CDR3: TGTGCCTGTGACACCGTTTATCCGGGGAATATTGTACAGGGCACCGATAAACTCATCTTT. As protein: CACDTVYPGNIVQGTDKLIF. This chain joins TRDV2 and TRDJ1; possible D gene TRDD3, 5 bases. In the absence of a J gene in TCRdb, the DNA was matched to germline to assign it here. Trimming removed 0 bases from V and 1 base from J, with 26 bases in between. This CDR3 has 20 amino acids. Germline lookup yields CDR1 GEAIGNYY and CDR2 EKD.

With respect to this clone: A far larger clone is a single base away, which makes a read error likely. Other nucleotide sequences from this sample produce the same CDR3. CDR3 DNA sequence: TGTGCTCTTGGGGAACTCAGGTCTCCCTTACTTGGGGATCCCCATAAACTCATCTTT. Residues: CALGELRSPLLGDPHKLIF. The chain joins TRDV1 to TRDJ1; D is possibly TRDD3 (6 bases). The V and J ends lost 0 bases and 6 bases respectively, with 26 bases between them. The germline V gene encodes CDR1 TSWWSYY and CDR2 QGS. This CDR3 spans 19 amino acids.

About this clone itself: This likely stems from a read error, as it lies one base from a far larger clone. Other DNA sequences in the sample encode the same CDR3. V and J are TRDV2 and TRDJ1; TRDD3 matches 9 bases. The J gene, absent from TCRdb, was called here by matching the DNA to germline. CDR1 GEAIGNYY and CDR2 EKD come from the germline V gene. Germline trimming cut 0 bases from V and 3 bases from J; bases unmatched to any gene: 13. This CDR3 is 18 amino acids long. CDR3 sequence: CACDTLNLGDLGADKLIF. The CDR3 DNA reads TGTGCCTGTGACACCCTAAATCTGGGGGATTTGGGGGCCGATAAACTCATCTTT.